This TCR beta chain was documented in a study of neurological immune-mediated disorders. Study outcomes and limitations: Across subjects, no CDR3 amino acid sequence appeared in expanded clones of more than one subject, a finding that suggested private repertoires in all groups.

Germline CDR1 SQVTM, CDR2 ANQGSEA. V was clipped by 4 bases and J by 9 bases; unmatched bases: 6. The CDR3 loop spans 12 amino acids. This clonotype appeared many times. The antigen is unknown. In TCRdb, the 5' RACE reads were re-called with MiXCR into one record per CDR3 protein. The sample records tens of thousands of distinct CDR3 sequences, roughly 3.8% being singletons. The chain carries TRBV29-1 and TRBJ2-1, with TRBD2 matching over 7 bases. This TCR derives from a man between 60 and 70 years old with multiple sclerosis. Sequencing was carried out using PBMCs. CDR3 DNA: TGCAGCGTTGCGTCTTCGGGGGGTGAGCAGTTCTTC. This codes for CSVASSGGEQFF.